This is a list of T cell receptor beta chains from one sample in a study of kidney transplant recipient with SARS-CoV-2 infection. TCRdb processed the reads anew with MiXCR; each CDR3 protein has one entry. The sample has roughly 250,000 distinct CDR3 sequences; 25% to 30% are singletons. This sample comprised a blood sample, obtained at baseline and between days 110 and 120 from a kidney transplant recipient. The receptors derive from a male patient aged 30 to 39 who had COVID-19 and was a kidney transplant recipient. Some T cells may have originated in the graft donor. The CDR3 runs from the conserved cysteine through the conserved F or W.

V gene	J gene	CDR3 length	CDR3 protein
TRBV4-1	TRBJ2-3	16	CASSPGLGAGGDTQYF
TRBV16	TRBJ1-1	16	CASSQSGTGGSTEAFF
TRBV4-3	TRBJ1-2	17	CASSKTQGRRKTYGYTF
TRBV13	TRBJ2-7	16	CASSLRTSGKSNEQYF
TRBV29-1	TRBJ2-5	14	CSVEEERGWETQYF
TRBV7-8	TRBJ2-3	18	CASRPLAGGPGWTDTQYF
TRBV15	TRBJ2-7	16	CATSRLPGTGSYEQYF
TRBV30	TRBJ2-2	12	CACRGDTGELFF
TRBV9	TRBJ1-4	13	CASSAPQNEKLFF
TRBV6-4	TRBJ2-2	15	CASSDGTSDTGELFF
TRBV20-1	TRBJ1-3	15	CSARESFGSGNTIYF
TRBV19	TRBJ1-2	17	CASSITKTNRKTYGYTF
TRBV5-3	TRBJ1-2	16	CARAPIVVRKTYGYTF
TRBV11-1	TRBJ1-2	17	CASSCVVKAGKTYGYTF
TRBV3-1	TRBJ2-2	14	CPEYRRGNTGELFF
TRBV7-8	TRBJ1-1	17	CASNPLDRGAGNTEAFF
TRBV8-2	TRBJ1-2	16	CGSVTFDSRKTYGYTF
TRBV7-1	TRBJ1-2	17	CASSSHTHEGKTYGYTF
TRBV27	TRBJ1-4	16	CASSLVPGLTNEKLFF
TRBV20-1	TRBJ2-7	13	CRARHDRAEEQYF
TRBV7-2	TRBJ1-5	13	CASSPNFRQPQHF
TRBV8-2	TRBJ1-2	16	CGSGPFDSRKTYGYTF
TRBV7-9	TRBJ2-7	14	CASSHPQGEYEQYF
TRBV5-8	TRBJ2-1	15	CASSRSGGFYNEQFF
TRBV5-4	TRBJ1-2	16	CASLHTVPGKTYGYTF
TRBV27	TRBJ2-7	15	CASSLSGTSVNEQYF
TRBV5-1	TRBJ2-5	15	CASSFGDRLQETQYF
TRBV7-8	TRBJ1-2	17	CASSPNGFTRKTYGYTF
TRBV6-5	TRBJ1-1	14	CAAKTFSLNTEAFF
TRBV5-5	TRBJ2-4	18	CASSPGLAGVGAKNIQYF
TRBV7-2	TRBJ2-5	15	CASSSVAGGGGTQYF
TRBV30	TRBJ1-2	14	CAWDGEGAHYGYTF
TRBV11-2	TRBJ1-3	16	CASSSVQIYSGNTIYF
TRBV10-1	TRBJ1-2	17	CASSQKARSRKTYGYTF
TRBV3-2	TRBJ2-3	13	CASSQDPGDTQYF
TRBV28	TRBJ2-7	12	CASSLSPQNSYF
TRBV20-1	TRBJ2-7	12	CSARQRSYEQYF
TRBV7-2	TRBJ1-5	17	CASSSRVGGFSNQPQHF
TRBV12-3/TRBV12-4	TRBJ2-5	14	CASSFRGRQETQYF
TRBV6-4	TRBJ1-2	17	CASSAYYSHGKTYGYTF
TRBV7-9	TRBJ1-2	17	CASSRNEYHGKTYGYTF
TRBV9	TRBJ1-6	15	CASSSSGTENSPLHF